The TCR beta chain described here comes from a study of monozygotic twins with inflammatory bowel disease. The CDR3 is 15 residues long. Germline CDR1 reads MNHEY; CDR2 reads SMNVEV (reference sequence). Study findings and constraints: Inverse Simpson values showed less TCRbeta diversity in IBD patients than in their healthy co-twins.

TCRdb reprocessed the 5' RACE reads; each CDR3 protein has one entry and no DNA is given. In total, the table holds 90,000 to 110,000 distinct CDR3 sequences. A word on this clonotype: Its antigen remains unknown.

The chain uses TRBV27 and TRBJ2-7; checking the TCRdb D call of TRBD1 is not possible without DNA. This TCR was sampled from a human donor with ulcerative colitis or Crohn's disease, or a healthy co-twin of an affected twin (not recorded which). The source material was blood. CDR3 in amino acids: CASKVGRTGPYEQYF.